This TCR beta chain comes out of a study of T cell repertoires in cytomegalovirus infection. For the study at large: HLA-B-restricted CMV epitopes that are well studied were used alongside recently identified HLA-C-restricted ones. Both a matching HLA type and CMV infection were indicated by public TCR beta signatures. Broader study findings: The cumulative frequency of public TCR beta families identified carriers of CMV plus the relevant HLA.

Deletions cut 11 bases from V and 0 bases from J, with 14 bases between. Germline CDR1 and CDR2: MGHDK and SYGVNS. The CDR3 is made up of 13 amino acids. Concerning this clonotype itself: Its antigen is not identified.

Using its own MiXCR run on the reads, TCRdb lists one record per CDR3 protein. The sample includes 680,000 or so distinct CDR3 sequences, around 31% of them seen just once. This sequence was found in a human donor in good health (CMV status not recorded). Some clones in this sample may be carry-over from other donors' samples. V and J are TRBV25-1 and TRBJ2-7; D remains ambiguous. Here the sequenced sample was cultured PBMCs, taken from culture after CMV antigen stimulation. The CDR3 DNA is TGTGCCTGCACCGACGGATCCTCCTACGAGCAGTACTTC. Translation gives CACTDGSSYEQYF.